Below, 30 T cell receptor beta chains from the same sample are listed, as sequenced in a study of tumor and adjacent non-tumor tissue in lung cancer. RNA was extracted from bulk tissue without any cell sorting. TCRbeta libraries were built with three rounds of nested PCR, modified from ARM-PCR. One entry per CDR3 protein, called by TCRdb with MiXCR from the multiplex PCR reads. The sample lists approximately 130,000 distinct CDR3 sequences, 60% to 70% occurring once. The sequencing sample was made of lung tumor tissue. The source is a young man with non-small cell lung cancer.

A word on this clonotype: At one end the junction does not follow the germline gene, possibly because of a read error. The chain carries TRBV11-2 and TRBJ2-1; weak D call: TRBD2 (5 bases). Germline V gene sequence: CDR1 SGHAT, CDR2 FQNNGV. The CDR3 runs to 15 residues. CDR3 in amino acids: CARSFIARGNNEWFF. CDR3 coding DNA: TGTGCCAGGAGCTTTATTGCGAGAGGGAATAATGAGTGGTTCTTC.

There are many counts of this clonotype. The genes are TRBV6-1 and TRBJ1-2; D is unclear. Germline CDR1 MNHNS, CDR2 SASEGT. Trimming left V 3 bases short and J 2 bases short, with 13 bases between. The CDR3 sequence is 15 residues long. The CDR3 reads CASSDPGRRNYGYTF. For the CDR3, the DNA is TGTGCCAGCAGTGACCCTGGACGGAGAAACTATGGCTACACCTTC.

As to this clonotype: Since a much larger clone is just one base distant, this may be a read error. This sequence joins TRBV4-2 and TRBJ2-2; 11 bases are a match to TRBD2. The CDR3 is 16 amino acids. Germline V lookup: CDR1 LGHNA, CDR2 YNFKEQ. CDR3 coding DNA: TGTGCCGGCAGCCAAGATCTAGCGGGAGGAACCGGGGAGCTGTTTTTT. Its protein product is CAGSQDLAGGTGELFF.

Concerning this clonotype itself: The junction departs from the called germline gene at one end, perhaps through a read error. CDR3 nucleotides: TGCAATGCTAGAGTTTGGGGGGGGGGAGACGATCAGCTCCAGCATTTT. Residues: CNARVWGGGDDQLQHF. The chain employs TRBV20-1 and TRBJ1-5; D is possibly TRBD1 (5 bases). The CDR3 contains 16 residues. Germline CDR1 is DFQATT and CDR2 is SNEGSKA (reference sequence).

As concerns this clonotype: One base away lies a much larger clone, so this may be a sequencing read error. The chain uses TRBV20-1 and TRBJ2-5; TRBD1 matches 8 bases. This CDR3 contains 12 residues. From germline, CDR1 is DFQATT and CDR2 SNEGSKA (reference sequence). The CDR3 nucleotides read TGCAATGCGGTTACAGGGGGAGAGACCCAGTACTTC. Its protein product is CNAVTGGETQYF.

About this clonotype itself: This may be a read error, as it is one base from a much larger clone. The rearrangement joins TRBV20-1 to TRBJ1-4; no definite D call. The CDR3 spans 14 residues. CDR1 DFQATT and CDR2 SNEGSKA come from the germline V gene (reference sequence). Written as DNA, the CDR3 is TGCAGTGCTAGAGAGGGAGCGGCTAATGAAAAACTGGTTTTT. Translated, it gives CSAREGAANEKLVF.

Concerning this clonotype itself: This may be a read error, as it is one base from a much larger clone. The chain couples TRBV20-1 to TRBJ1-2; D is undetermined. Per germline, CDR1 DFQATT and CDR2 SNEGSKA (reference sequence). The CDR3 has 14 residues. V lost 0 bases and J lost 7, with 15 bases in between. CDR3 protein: CSARDRVGLSGYTF. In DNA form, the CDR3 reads TGCAGTGCTAGAGATCGAGTAGGATTAAGTGGCTACACCTTC.

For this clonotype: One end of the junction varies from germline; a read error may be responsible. CDR3 region: CASSSGQGLQPQRF. CDR3 sequence (DNA): TGTGCCAGCAGTTCCGGACAGGGGCTTCAGCCCCAGCGTTTT. The chain employs TRBV12-3 or TRBV12-4 and TRBJ1-5; TRBD1 agrees at 9 bases. The CDR3 has 14 amino acids.

The CDR3 sequence is CACKDRSNTEAFF. The CDR3 region has the DNA TGTGCCTGTAAGGACAGGTCCAACACTGAAGCTTTCTTT. The chain carries TRBV6-5 and TRBJ1-1, with 7 bases that match TRBD1. V lost 11 bases and J lost 2; bases outside the gene matches: 8. This CDR3 is built from 13 residues. Per germline, CDR1 MNHEY and CDR2 SVGAGI.

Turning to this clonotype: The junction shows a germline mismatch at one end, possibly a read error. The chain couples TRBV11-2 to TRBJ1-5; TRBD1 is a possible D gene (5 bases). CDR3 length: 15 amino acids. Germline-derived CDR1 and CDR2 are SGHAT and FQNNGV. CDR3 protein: CVSSAMGGPNQPQHF. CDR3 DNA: TGTGTCAGCAGCGCCATGGGGGGTCCGAATCAGCCCCAGCATTTT.

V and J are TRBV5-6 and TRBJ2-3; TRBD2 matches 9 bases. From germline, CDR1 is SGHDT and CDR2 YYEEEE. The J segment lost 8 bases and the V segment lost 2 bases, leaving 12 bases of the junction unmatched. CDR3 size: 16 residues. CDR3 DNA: TGTGCCAGCAGCTTTGAGGGTAGCGGGAGTTTCTGTACGCAGTATTTT. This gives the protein CASSFEGSGSFCTQYF.

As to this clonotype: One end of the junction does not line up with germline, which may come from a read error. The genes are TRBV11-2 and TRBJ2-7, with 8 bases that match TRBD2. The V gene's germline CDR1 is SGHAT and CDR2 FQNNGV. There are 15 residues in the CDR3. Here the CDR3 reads CAISPRLLAGYELYF. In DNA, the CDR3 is TGTGCCATCAGCCCCCGACTGCTAGCGGGCTACGAGCTGTACTTC. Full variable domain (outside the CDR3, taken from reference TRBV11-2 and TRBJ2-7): EAGVAQSPRYKIIEKRQSVAFWCNPISGHATLYWYQQILGQGPKLLIQFQNNGVVDDSQLPKDRFSAERLKGVDSTLKIQPAKLEDSAVYLCAISPRLLAGYELYFGPGTRLTVT.

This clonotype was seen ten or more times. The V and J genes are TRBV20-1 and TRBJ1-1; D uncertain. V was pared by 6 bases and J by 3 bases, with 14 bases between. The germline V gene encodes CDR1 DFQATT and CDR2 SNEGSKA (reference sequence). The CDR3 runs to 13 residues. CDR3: CSALLGLDTEAFF. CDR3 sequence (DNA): TGCAGTGCCCTTTTGGGGTTGGACACTGAAGCTTTCTTT.

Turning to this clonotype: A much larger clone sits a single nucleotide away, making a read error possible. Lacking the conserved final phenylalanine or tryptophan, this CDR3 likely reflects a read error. The DNA for the CDR3 is TGTGCCAGTTCAAAACGCGGGCGTGGGGACTATGACTACACCCTC. Residues: CASSKRGRGDYDYTL. This chain links TRBV11-2 with TRBJ1-2, with a weak D call TRBD1 (5 bases). The CDR3 spans 15 residues. The germline V gene encodes CDR1 SGHAT and CDR2 FQNNGV.

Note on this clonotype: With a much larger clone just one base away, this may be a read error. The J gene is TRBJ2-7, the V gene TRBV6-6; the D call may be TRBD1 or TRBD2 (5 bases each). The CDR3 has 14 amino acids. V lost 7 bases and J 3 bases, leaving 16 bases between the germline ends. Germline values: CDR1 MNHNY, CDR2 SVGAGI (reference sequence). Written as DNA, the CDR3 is TGTGCCAGCACTAAACAGGAGGCAGGCTACGAGCAGTACTTC. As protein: CASTKQEAGYEQYF.

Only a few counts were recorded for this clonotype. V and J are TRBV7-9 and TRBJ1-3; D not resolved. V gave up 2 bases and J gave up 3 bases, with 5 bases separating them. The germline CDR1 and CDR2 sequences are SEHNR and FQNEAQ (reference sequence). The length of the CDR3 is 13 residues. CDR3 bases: TGTGCCAGCAGCTTAATAGTTGGAAACACCATATATTTT. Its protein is CASSLIVGNTIYF.

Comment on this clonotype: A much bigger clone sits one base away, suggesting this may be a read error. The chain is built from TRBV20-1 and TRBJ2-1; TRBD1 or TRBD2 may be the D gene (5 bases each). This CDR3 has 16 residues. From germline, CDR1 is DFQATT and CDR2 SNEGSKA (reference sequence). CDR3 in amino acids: CNARDGAAARYNEQFF. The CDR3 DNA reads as TGCAATGCTAGAGATGGGGCAGCGGCCCGCTACAATGAGCAGTTCTTC.

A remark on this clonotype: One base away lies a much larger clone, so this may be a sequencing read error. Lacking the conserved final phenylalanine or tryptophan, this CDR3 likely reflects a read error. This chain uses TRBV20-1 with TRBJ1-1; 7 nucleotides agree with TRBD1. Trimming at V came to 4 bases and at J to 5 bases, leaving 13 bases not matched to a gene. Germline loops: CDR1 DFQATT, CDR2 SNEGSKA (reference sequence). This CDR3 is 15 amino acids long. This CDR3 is CSAKSLEQGETEAFS. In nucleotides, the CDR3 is TGCAGTGCTAAGTCCCTAGAGCAGGGGGAGACTGAAGCTTTCTCT.

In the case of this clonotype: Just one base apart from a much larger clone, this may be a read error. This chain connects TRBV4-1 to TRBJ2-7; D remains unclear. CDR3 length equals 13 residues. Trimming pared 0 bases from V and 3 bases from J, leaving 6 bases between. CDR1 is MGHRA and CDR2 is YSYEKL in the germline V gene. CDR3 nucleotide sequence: TGCGCCAGCAGCCAAGATCGGTGCTACGAGCAGTACTTC. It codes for CASSQDRCYEQYF.

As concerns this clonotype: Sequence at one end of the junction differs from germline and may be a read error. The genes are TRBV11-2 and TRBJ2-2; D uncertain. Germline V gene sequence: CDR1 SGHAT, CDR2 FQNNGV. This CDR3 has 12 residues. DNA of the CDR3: TGTGCCAGCAGTAGAAACACCCGGGAGCTGTTTTTT. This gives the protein CASSRNTRELFF.

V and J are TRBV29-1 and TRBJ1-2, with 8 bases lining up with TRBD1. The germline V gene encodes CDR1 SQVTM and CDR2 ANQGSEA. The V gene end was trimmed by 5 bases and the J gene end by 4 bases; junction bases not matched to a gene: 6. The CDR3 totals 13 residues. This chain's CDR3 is CSVKYRGAYGYTF. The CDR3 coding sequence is TGCAGCGTTAAGTACAGGGGGGCCTATGGCTACACCTTC.

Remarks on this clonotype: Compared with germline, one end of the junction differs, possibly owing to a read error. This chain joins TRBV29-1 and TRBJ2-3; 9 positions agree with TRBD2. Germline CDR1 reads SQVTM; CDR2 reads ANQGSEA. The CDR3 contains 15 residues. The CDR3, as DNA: TGCAGCATCGGGGCCGGGGGACTAGCAACGGATACCCAGTATTTT. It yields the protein CSIGAGGLATDTQYF.

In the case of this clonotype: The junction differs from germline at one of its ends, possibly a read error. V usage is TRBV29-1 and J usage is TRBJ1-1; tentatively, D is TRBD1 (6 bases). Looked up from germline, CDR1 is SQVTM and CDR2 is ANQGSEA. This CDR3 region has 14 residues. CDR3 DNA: TGCAGTGTTGTTCTGGACAGTCTGGGAACTGAAGCTTTCTTT. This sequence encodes CSVVLDSLGTEAFF.

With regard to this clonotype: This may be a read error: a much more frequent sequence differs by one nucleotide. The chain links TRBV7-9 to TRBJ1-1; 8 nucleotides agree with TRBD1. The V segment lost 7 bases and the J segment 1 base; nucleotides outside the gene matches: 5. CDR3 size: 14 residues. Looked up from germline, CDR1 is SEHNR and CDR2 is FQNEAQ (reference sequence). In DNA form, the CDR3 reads TGTGCCAGCATATTCGGACAGGGGAACACTGAAGCTTTCTTT. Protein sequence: CASIFGQGNTEAFF.

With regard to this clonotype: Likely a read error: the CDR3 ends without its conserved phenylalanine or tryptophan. The chain's CDR3 is CASSLTNGIVYEQYL. The CDR3, as DNA: TGTGCCAGCAGCCTGACTAACGGGATTGTGTACGAGCAGTACCTC. This rearrangement joins TRBV11-2 to TRBJ2-7; possible D gene TRBD2, 5 bases. The CDR3 loop spans 15 amino acids. V was trimmed by 5 bases and J by 4 bases, leaving 18 bases between them. Germline assignment: CDR1 SGHAT and CDR2 FQNNGV.

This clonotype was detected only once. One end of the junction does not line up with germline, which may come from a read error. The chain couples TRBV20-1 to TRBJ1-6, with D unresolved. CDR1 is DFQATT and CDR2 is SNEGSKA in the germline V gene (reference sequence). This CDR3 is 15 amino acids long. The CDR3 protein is CGARLAGTTDSLLHF. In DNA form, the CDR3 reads TGCGGTGCTAGGCTCGCCGGCACTACGGATTCACTCCTCCACTTT.

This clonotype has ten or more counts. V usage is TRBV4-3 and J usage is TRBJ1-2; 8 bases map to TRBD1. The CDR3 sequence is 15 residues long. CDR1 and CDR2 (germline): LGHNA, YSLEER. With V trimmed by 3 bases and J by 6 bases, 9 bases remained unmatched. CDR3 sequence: CASSHPDRGGNGYTF. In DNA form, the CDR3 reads TGCGCCAGCAGCCATCCAGACAGGGGCGGGAATGGCTACACCTTC.

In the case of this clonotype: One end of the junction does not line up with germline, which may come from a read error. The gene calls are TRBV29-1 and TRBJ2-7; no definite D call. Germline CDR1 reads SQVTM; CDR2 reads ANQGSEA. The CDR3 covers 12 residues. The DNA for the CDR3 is TGTAGTGTTGAAGTTAGCAGTACGGGGCAGTACTTC. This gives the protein CSVEVSSTGQYF.

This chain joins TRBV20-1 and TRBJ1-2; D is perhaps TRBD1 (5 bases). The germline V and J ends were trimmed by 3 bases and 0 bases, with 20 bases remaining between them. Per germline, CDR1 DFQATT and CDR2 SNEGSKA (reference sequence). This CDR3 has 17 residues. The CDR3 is CSARVVSEQAANYGYTF. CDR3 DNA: TGCAGTGCTAGGGTCGTGTCTGAACAGGCAGCTAACTATGGCTACACCTTC.

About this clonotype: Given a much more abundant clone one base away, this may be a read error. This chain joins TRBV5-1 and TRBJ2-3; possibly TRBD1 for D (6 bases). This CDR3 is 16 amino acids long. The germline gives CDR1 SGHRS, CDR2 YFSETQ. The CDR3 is CAISPITGSPTDTQYF. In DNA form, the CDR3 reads TGCGCCATCAGCCCCATCACAGGGTCTCCTACAGATACGCAGTATTTT.